This T cell receptor (beta chain) originates from a study of blood T cell repertoires in COVID-19 (dated by TCRdb to 2019 to 2021). As for the study more broadly: Samples covering the acute and convalescent phases of COVID-19 were provided by collaborators in the United States, Italy and Spain. The prospective study material was composed of cDNA or gDNA derived from T cells, B-cell-depleted T cells, or PBMCs. The dataset comprised deeply sampled blood TCRbeta repertoires from subjects exposed to, actively infected with, or recovered from COVID-19. The repertoires were released in a freely available public database meant as a resource for research on the immune response to SARS-CoV-2. The samples were drawn from the first 160 participants of the ongoing ImmuneRACE study and from some 1,300 subjects provided by 6 global collaborators. Nearly every sample came with metadata listing a de-identified subject ID, COVID-19 status, age in years and sex. HLA class I and class II types, where available, came from metadata supplied by the sample provider rather than from assay-based typing.

Comment on this clone: Its antigen remains undetermined. Within one base of it there is no much larger clone, and no base qualities were kept.

TCRbeta CDR3 regions were amplified from genomic DNA by means of the immunoSEQ Assay, a bias-controlled multiplex PCR. As for the authors' bioinformatics: The number of nucleated cells in each sample was estimated from the amplification of reference gene primers within the assay. To quantify the absolute abundance of each unique TCRbeta CDR3 rearrangement, sequence reads were collapsed and filtered. For each sample, productive Simpson clonality was calculated as the square root of Simpson's diversity index over productive rearrangements. As stored in TCRdb, this immuneACCESS dataset retains in-frame rearrangements with V and J assigned. A fraction of the clones does not appear; measured against another copy, unresolved V genes explain less than half of the discrepancy, and the remainder lacks a known reason. The V and J calls and the clone size are those of that table, but D and trimming were determined from the DNA. The sample data list some 100,000 clones, and around 88% of these were observed just once. The ten largest clones add up to around 2% of the sample.

At one collaborating source in Seattle, patients were enrolled during active infection and were followed longitudinally through the course of disease. Collaborating institutions collected whole blood in K2EDTA tubes following their own protocols. Collaborator samples were shipped for TCRbeta analysis as frozen whole blood, isolated PBMCs, or DNA extracted from either sample type. The germline V gene (reference sequence) provides CDR1 SGHNT and CDR2 YYREEE. The CDR3, from cysteine to phenylalanine, totals 13 residues. Just CDR3 DNA is preserved here, 39 bases in frame from base 1. The V end loses 9 bases and the J end loses 4 bases, and a stretch of 13 bases separates them. Results and caveats for the whole study, not just this receptor: The amount of clinical and demographic metadata varied by source and participant and was provided uncurated.

Recombination joined TRBV5-4 with TRBJ2-2; perhaps TRBD2 is the D gene, with 6 bases matching. The sample taken for sequencing was peripheral blood. This receptor was identified in a man aged 45-65 years with COVID-19, enrolled during active disease. This receptor carries the CDR3 CATRGGSTGELFF. The DNA sequence is TGTGCCACCCGGGGAGGATCCACCGGGGAGCTGTTTTTT.